These 26 T cell receptor beta chains were all obtained from the same sample, sequenced in a study of blood T cell repertoires in COVID-19. Assay used: immunoSEQ multiplex PCR; TCRdb lists only in-frame clones, some missing. The sample holds roughly 190,000 clones, approximately 85% seen once. Material for sequencing was PBMCs or T cells enriched from blood (not recorded which). These receptors all stem from a middle-aged man who had recovered from COVID-19.

The chain couples TRBV6-5 to TRBJ2-1, with TRBD2 identical over 11 bases. With 5 bases clipped from V and 2 bases from J, the junction kept 2 bases outside the gene matches. The CDR3 is made up of 15 amino acids. Germline V CDR1 and CDR2: MNHEY, SVGAGI. DNA for the CDR3: TGTGCCAGCAGTCGACTAGCGGGACCCTACAATGAGCAGTTCTTC. Translating it yields CASSRLAGPYNEQFF.

The V and J genes are TRBV5-1 and TRBJ1-2; D possibly corresponds to TRBD1 (6 bases). The CDR3 length is 13 residues. CDR1 and CDR2 (germline): SGHRS, YFSETQ. The V end lost 5 bases, the J end lost 1 base, and 9 bases lay between the germline ends. The CDR3 loop reads CASRDSLNYGYTF. The CDR3 DNA is TGCGCCAGCAGGGACAGCCTTAACTATGGCTACACCTTC.

The chain joins TRBV27 to TRBJ2-5; 7 bases are shared with TRBD1. V was pared by 6 bases and J by 4 bases, with 5 bases of the junction left unmatched. Germline values: CDR1 MNHEY, CDR2 SMNVEV (reference sequence). The CDR3 totals 13 residues. CDR3 sequence reads: CASRASGGETQYF. The CDR3 DNA sequence: TGTGCCAGCAGAGCTTCAGGGGGAGAGACCCAGTACTTC.

As to this clone: A junction boundary mismatches the germline segment, possibly from a read error. The V and J genes are TRBV6-1 and TRBJ2-3; D is possibly TRBD2 (6 bases). Per germline, CDR1 MNHNS and CDR2 SASEGT. CDR3 size: 14 residues. The CDR3 loop is CASSQATRTDTQYF. CDR3 bases: TGTGCCAGCAGTCAAGCGACTAGAACAGATACGCAGTATTTT.

The V and J genes are TRBV24-1 and TRBJ2-3; 15 bases align to TRBD2. J gave up 10 bases and V 4 bases, and 5 bases lay outside the gene matches. CDR3 length: 15 amino acids. Germline V gene data show CDR1 as KGHDR and CDR2 as SFDVKD. The CDR3 protein is CATSDGTSGRTAQYF. CDR3 coding DNA: TGTGCCACCAGTGACGGGACTAGCGGGAGGACGGCGCAGTATTTT.

V gene TRBV10-3 combines with J gene TRBJ2-5; 10 bases match TRBD2. V trimming: 3 bases; J trimming: 3 bases; junction bases outside the gene matches: 16. The CDR3 loop spans 19 amino acids. Germline V gives CDR1 ENHRY, CDR2 SYGVKD. The CDR3 DNA reads as TGTGCCATCAGTGATTCGGGGACTAGCGCTTTTTGGGGGGAAGAGACCCAGTACTTC. Translation gives CAISDSGTSAFWGEETQYF.

The chain has TRBV15 and TRBJ2-1, with TRBD1 matching 8 bases. The CDR3 has 16 residues. V was clipped by 1 base and J by 3 bases; unmatched bases: 5. Per germline, CDR1 LNHNV and CDR2 YYDKDF (reference sequence). This chain's CDR3 is CATSRVQGVFYNEQFF. DNA of the CDR3: TGTGCCACCAGCAGAGTACAGGGGGTTTTCTACAATGAGCAGTTCTTC.

The chain links TRBV9 to TRBJ2-6, with TRBD2 as a possible D gene (6 bases). Per germline, CDR1 SGDLS and CDR2 YYNGEE. The V gene lost 0 bases and the J gene lost 3 bases, with 10 bases spanning the gap. The length of the CDR3 is 16 residues. DNA of the CDR3: TGTGCCAGCAGCGTAGGACTAGAGGGTGGGGCCAACGTCCTGACTTTC. Its translation: CASSVGLEGGANVLTF.

V usage is TRBV19 and J usage is TRBJ1-4, with 9 nucleotides matching TRBD1. This CDR3 region has 17 residues. The germline V gene has CDR1 LNHDA and CDR2 SQIVND (reference sequence). V shed 6 bases and J 4 bases; nucleotides not matched to a gene: 12. CDR3 region: CASSPGQGIFGNEKLFF. DNA for the CDR3: TGTGCCAGTAGCCCCGGACAGGGGATCTTTGGTAATGAAAAACTGTTTTTT.

The rearrangement links TRBV6-5 to TRBJ2-7, with 7 bases matching TRBD1. Germline CDR1 reads MNHEY; CDR2 reads SVGAGI. V gave up 2 bases and J gave up 2 bases; unmatched junction bases: 6. The CDR3 is 15 residues long. CDR3 sequence (DNA): TGTGCCAGCAGTTACCTGGGCCAGGGGGCCTACGAGCAGTACGTC. It is translated as CASSYLGQGAYEQYV.

This clone has a handful of counts. The V call is TRBV7-7, the J call TRBJ2-3, with a tentative D call TRBD2 (5 bases). The V and J ends lost 5 bases and 5 bases respectively, with 14 bases between them. CDR3 length: 14 residues. CDR1 SSHAT and CDR2 FNYEAQ come from the germline V gene (reference sequence). Here the CDR3 DNA reads TGTGCCAGCAGCACCGGCCGGGGTTTAGATACGCAGTATTTT. Residues: CASSTGRGLDTQYF.

The CDR3: CASSDGGRAGNQPQHF. CDR3 bases: TGTGCCAGCAGTGACGGGGGCAGGGCTGGCAATCAGCCCCAGCATTTT. V and J are TRBV6-4 and TRBJ1-5; D possibly corresponds to TRBD1 (6 bases). CDR1 is MRHNA, CDR2 SNTAGT, per germline. The germline V and J ends were trimmed by 2 bases and 2 bases, with 13 bases remaining between them. The CDR3 has 16 residues.

The genes are TRBV18 and TRBJ2-5, with a tentative D call TRBD1 (5 bases). V was clipped by 0 bases and J by 13 bases, with 15 bases between them. Germline CDR1 is KGHSH and CDR2 is LQKENI. This CDR3 spans 13 amino acids. DNA for the CDR3: TGTGCCAGCTCACCACCGGGGCCTATACCCGCGTACTTC. Its protein is CASSPPGPIPAYF.

This clone was observed a single time. The chain couples TRBV18 to TRBJ1-5; 7 bases fit TRBD1. The CDR3 covers 13 residues. The germline V gene encodes CDR1 KGHSH and CDR2 LQKENI. V lost 3 bases to trimming and J lost 5 bases; unmatched junction nucleotides: 1. Written as DNA, the CDR3 is TGTGCCAGCTCACCTACAGGGGATCAGCCCCAGCATTTT. Translation: CASSPTGDQPQHF.

The CDR3 sequence is CASSPGTDYTYGYTF. CDR3 nucleotide sequence: TGTGCCAGCAGCCCAGGGACAGACTATACCTATGGCTACACCTTC. The V gene is TRBV7-9, the J gene TRBJ1-2; 7 bases fit TRBD1. The CDR3 sequence is 15 residues long. Trimming at V came to 5 bases and at J to 4 bases, leaving 10 bases not matched to a gene. Germline V lookup: CDR1 SEHNR, CDR2 FQNEAQ (reference sequence). Combining the CDR3 with reference TRBV7-9 and TRBJ1-2 gives the whole variable domain DTGVSQNPRHKITKRGQNVTFRCDPISEHNRLYWYRQTLGQGPEFLTYFQNEAQLEKSRLLSDRFSAERPKGSFSTLEIQRTEQGDSAMYLCASSPGTDYTYGYTFGSGTRLTVV.

In this sample, this clone turned up once. V and J are TRBV27 and TRBJ2-7, with TRBD1 matching 11 bases. The CDR3 spans 14 residues. Germline V lookup: CDR1 MNHEY, CDR2 SMNVEV (reference sequence). The V and J ends lost 6 bases and 5 bases, in that order; junction bases with no gene match: 6. The CDR3 reads CASSLGQGAHEQYF. The CDR3 coding sequence is TGTGCCAGCAGCCTAGGACAGGGGGCCCACGAGCAGTACTTC.

The chain is built from TRBV27 and TRBJ1-2; 10 bases map to TRBD1. The CDR3 is 14 residues long. The V and J ends lost 2 bases and 7 bases, in that order; junction bases with no gene match: 4. Germline CDR1 reads MNHEY; CDR2 reads SMNVEV (reference sequence). The CDR3 loop is CASSLRQGAFGYTF. Here the CDR3 DNA reads TGTGCCAGCAGTTTACGACAGGGGGCTTTTGGCTACACCTTC.

This sequence joins TRBV28 and TRBJ1-1; no firm D call. Trimming left V 8 bases short and J 1 base short, with 8 bases between. Per germline, CDR1 MDHEN and CDR2 SYDVKM. There are 12 residues in the CDR3. In DNA form, the CDR3 reads TGTGCCAGCCGGGTTTCGAACACTGAAGCTTTCTTT. Amino acid sequence: CASRVSNTEAFF.

The rearrangement joins TRBV7-9 to TRBJ2-1; 8 bases agree with TRBD2. Germline CDR1 is SEHNR and CDR2 is FQNEAQ (reference sequence). The CDR3 spans 16 residues. V lost 1 base, J lost 4 bases, and 6 bases stayed unmatched. The CDR3 protein is CASSLGWSSGYNEQFF. CDR3 nucleotide sequence: TGTGCCAGCAGCTTAGGGTGGTCTAGCGGGTACAATGAGCAGTTCTTC.

The V call is TRBV3-1 (or the pseudogene TRBV3-2), the J call TRBJ1-1; 8 nucleotides line up with TRBD1. Germline V lookup: CDR1 LGHDT, CDR2 YNNKEL (reference sequence). The CDR3 contains 15 residues. V lost 3 bases to trimming and J lost 4 bases; unmatched junction nucleotides: 7. The CDR3 bases are TGTGCCAGCAGCCACCGGACAGGGCTCAGCACTGAAGCTTTCTTT. Translated: CASSHRTGLSTEAFF.

This clone was counted once. The V and J genes are TRBV3-1 (or the pseudogene TRBV3-2) and TRBJ1-2; D is unresolved. Trimming cost V 0 bases and J 5 bases, with 10 bases left between them. This CDR3 has 14 amino acids. Germline V gene sequence: CDR1 LGHDT, CDR2 YNNKEL (reference sequence). Here the CDR3 DNA reads TGTGCCAGCAGCCAAGACCCCGGGTTTTATGGCTACACCTTC. The encoded protein is CASSQDPGFYGYTF.

This chain uses TRBV30 with TRBJ2-5; 8 nucleotides agree with TRBD2. The CDR3 runs 14 residues. The germline V gene has CDR1 GTSNPN and CDR2 SVGIG (reference sequence). V shed 3 bases and J 4 bases; nucleotides not matched to a gene: 7. The CDR3 DNA reads as TGTGCCTGGAGCCTCGGGGGGGAGGGAGAGACCCAGTACTTC. Amino acid sequence: CAWSLGGEGETQYF.

The chain links TRBV27 to TRBJ1-1; 7 bases fit TRBD1. This CDR3 is 21 amino acids long. Losses at the gene ends were 2 bases for V and 1 base for J; bases not matched to a gene: 22. The germline gives CDR1 MNHEY, CDR2 SMNVEV (reference sequence). CDR3 sequence reads: CASSLRGVGTRQGRRNTEAFF. CDR3 nucleotide sequence: TGTGCCAGCAGTTTAAGGGGGGTAGGTACGCGACAGGGTCGAAGGAACACTGAAGCTTTCTTT.

The gene calls are TRBV6-5 and TRBJ1-4; D may be TRBD1 (5 bases). CDR3 length: 15 residues. Germline V gives CDR1 MNHEY, CDR2 SVGAGI. V lost 2 bases and J lost 8, with 15 bases in between. CDR3 in DNA: TGTGCCAGCAGTTACCTCGTGGGGGGTCGCGAAAAACTGTTTTTT. Translation: CASSYLVGGREKLFF.

This chain connects TRBV19 to TRBJ1-6; D may be TRBD1 (5 bases). CDR3 length: 15 amino acids. V gave up 2 bases and J gave up 10 bases, with 15 bases separating them. Germline assignment: CDR1 LNHDA and CDR2 SQIVND (reference sequence). The CDR3 here is CASSISGMKDSPLHF. CDR3 nucleotides: TGTGCCAGTAGTATATCAGGGATGAAAGACTCACCCCTCCACTTT.

The rearrangement uses TRBV19 and TRBJ1-1; TRBD1 agrees at 7 bases. Germline CDR1 reads LNHDA; CDR2 reads SQIVND (reference sequence). Losses at the gene ends were 5 bases for V and 10 bases for J; bases not matched to a gene: 10. This CDR3 is built from 13 residues. The CDR3, as DNA: TGTGCCAGTAGTCAGGGGGATATTAGCGGAGCTTTCTTT. Protein product: CASSQGDISGAFF.